Below, 5 T cell receptor beta chains from the same sample are listed, as sequenced in a study of CD8 T cells in ankylosing spondylitis (dated by TCRdb to 2016 to 2017). Results and caveats for the whole study, not just this receptor: A TCR beta motif of about 8 highly homologous amino acid variants appeared characteristic of blood from ankylosing spondylitis patients.

Libraries were made using 5' RACE. Sequencing was performed on an Illumina HiSeq 2500. TCRdb took the public reads, trimmed them with fastp at Q25, ran MiXCR for clone calling and kept in-frame beta chains. Rows are unified per CDR3 protein, each entry keeping the most common DNA and genes. This sample has hundreds of thousands of distinct CDR3 sequences in its table, and 17% of those were observed once. The biggest ten clones account for 1% of the sample. No cognate antigen is known for these TCRs. Sample: blood, either unsorted or a sorted T cell fraction (not recorded which). These receptors came from a male donor with ankylosing spondylitis.

The gene calls are TRBV4-3 and TRBJ2-5, with TRBD1 matching over 8 bases. The CDR3 totals 19 residues. The germline gives CDR1 LGHNA, CDR2 YSLEER. Trimming cost V 4 bases and J 1 base; bases outside gene matches: 17. CDR3 loop: CASSLGQGRPGLAQETQYF. For the CDR3, the DNA is TGCGCCAGCAGCCTCGGACAGGGAAGACCGGGACTTGCCCAAGAGACCCAGTACTTC.

This clonotype has a handful of counts. V is TRBV5-1 and J is TRBJ1-3, with a weak D call TRBD1 (5 bases). Trimming cost V 4 bases and J 0 bases, with 14 bases left between them. This CDR3 has 16 amino acids. Germline values: CDR1 SGHRS, CDR2 YFSETQ. Written as DNA, the CDR3 is TGCGCCAGCAGCGACCTGACAGCAGGCTCTGGAAACACCATATATTTT. Encoded protein: CASSDLTAGSGNTIYF.

The chain recombines TRBV12-3 or TRBV12-4 with TRBJ2-7; TRBD2 aligns across 10 bases. The CDR3 loop spans 15 amino acids. The V and J ends lost 6 bases and 2 bases, in that order; junction bases with no gene match: 7. In DNA, the CDR3 is TGTGCCAGCAGCTTCGGGACTAGCGAACCCTACGAGCAGTACTTC. This sequence encodes CASSFGTSEPYEQYF.

This clonotype was counted between two and nine times. The V and J genes are TRBV20-1 and TRBJ2-2; no clear D. Germline V gene data show CDR1 as DFQATT and CDR2 as SNEGSKA (reference sequence). Trimming took 1 base from V and 6 from J, leaving 6 bases between them. The CDR3 loop spans 12 amino acids. CDR3 residues: CSARAGAGELFF. The DNA for the CDR3 is TGCAGTGCTAGAGCTGGGGCCGGGGAGCTGTTTTTT.

A few counts support this clonotype. This chain's CDR3 is CASSRGTIQETQYF. The CDR3 DNA follows: TGCGCCAGCAGCAGAGGGACAATACAAGAGACCCAGTACTTC. This chain links TRBV5-1 with TRBJ2-5; D is perhaps TRBD1 (6 bases). CDR1 and CDR2 (germline): SGHRS, YFSETQ. This CDR3 region has 14 residues. V was trimmed by 4 bases and J by 2 bases, leaving 12 bases between them.